The 7 T cell receptor beta chains below come from one sample, sequenced in a study of blood T cell repertoires in COVID-19. Clones were sequenced by immunoSEQ multiplex PCR, and TCRdb holds only the in-frame ones, with some missing. This sample has 150,000 to 200,000 clones, with roughly 76% found just once. Material: peripheral blood. The receptors originated from a woman of 80 years or more with COVID-19, enrolled during active disease.

CDR3 protein: CASGLAGGYEQFF. Written as DNA, the CDR3 is TGTGCCAGTGGACTAGCGGGAGGCTATGAGCAGTTCTTC. The chain links TRBV19 to TRBJ2-1, with TRBD2 identical over 14 bases. This CDR3 region has 13 residues. With V trimmed by 8 bases and J by 8 bases, 2 bases remained unmatched. CDR1 and CDR2 from the germline V gene are LNHDA and SQIVND (reference sequence).

The chain uses TRBV13 and TRBJ1-1; perhaps TRBD1 as D (5 bases). The V end was cut by 4 bases, the J end by 4 bases, with 13 bases between. The CDR3 is 14 residues long. Germline V lookup: CDR1 PRHDT, CDR2 FYEKMQ (reference sequence). The DNA of the CDR3 is TGTGCCAGCAGCTCGTGGCGGGGGGGCACTGAAGCTTTCTTT. Translating it yields CASSSWRGGTEAFF. The full variable domain, with the rest looked up from reference TRBV13 and TRBJ1-1, is AAGVIQSPRHLIKEKRETATLKCYPIPRHDTVYWYQQGPGQDPQFLISFYEKMQSDKGSIPDRFSAQQFSDYHSELNMSSLELGDSALYFCASSSWRGGTEAFFGQGTRLTVV.

This rearrangement joins TRBV7-3 to TRBJ1-1, with D hard to call. Trimming shortened V by 3 bases and J by 4 bases, and 9 bases separated the two germline ends. CDR3 size: 13 residues. CDR1 and CDR2 from the germline V gene are SGHTA and FQGTGA. The CDR3 sequence is CASSFAGSTEAFF. The CDR3 DNA is TGTGCCAGCAGCTTCGCGGGAAGCACTGAAGCTTTCTTT.

The chain couples TRBV19 to TRBJ2-5; TRBD2 matches 8 bases. CDR3 length: 14 amino acids. Germline V gene lookup returns CDR1 LNHDA and CDR2 SQIVND (reference sequence). V was clipped by 7 bases and J by 4 bases; unmatched bases: 8. CDR3 in DNA: TGTGCCAGTAAGGCGGAACTAGCGGTAGAGACCCAGTACTTC. Translating gives CASKAELAVETQYF.

The chain couples TRBV2 to TRBJ1-6; unclear D gene. V gave up 2 bases and J gave up 10 bases, with 9 bases separating them. This CDR3 comprises 13 residues. In germline, CDR1 is SNHLY, CDR2 FYNNEI. The CDR3 nucleotides are TGTGCCAGCAGTGAAAAGCGGGGATCACCCCTCCACTTT. Residues: CASSEKRGSPLHF.

CDR3 region: CASSFLALTGELFF. The CDR3 nucleotides read TGTGCCAGCAGCTTCCTAGCACTCACCGGGGAGCTGTTTTTT. V gene TRBV2 combines with J gene TRBJ2-2, with D possibly being TRBD2 (5 bases). Germline CDR1 and CDR2: SNHLY and FYNNEI. This CDR3 is built from 14 residues. The ends were cut back, 6 bases at V and 4 bases at J, with 12 bases in the middle.

The chain uses TRBV12-3 or TRBV12-4 and TRBJ1-2; TRBD1 is a possible D gene (5 bases). Deletions cut 6 bases from V and 8 bases from J, with 13 bases between. The CDR3 contains 12 residues. CDR3 sequence: CASSRWGEGYTF. As DNA, the CDR3 is TGTGCCAGCAGCCGATGGGGGGAAGGCTACACCTTC.